This T cell receptor beta chain came from a study of vaccination effects on CD4 cells after COVID-19. Study-level findings and limits: Clonal contraction was marked in infection- and vaccine-induced clones late after vaccination.

The data were produced by immunoSEQ multiplex PCR, yet TCRdb's version contains in-frame clones alone and is incomplete. The repertoire has about 72,000 clones, 75% to 85% of them found once; the top ten carry approximately 1.2%. ViraFEST assay sequencing came after antigen-specific CD4+ T cells were expanded with viral peptide pools. CD4+ T cell isolation took place after 10 days of culture. The participants, recipients of two vaccine doses, got either BNT162b2 or mRNA-1273. Vaccine recipients lacked prior SARS-CoV-2 infection and had negative nucleocapsid antibodies. Cultures received IL-2 medium that replaced half the medium on days 3 and 7. For this clone: Its specificity is not known.

The specimen comprised CD4+ T cells from PBMCs cultured with HCoV-229E spike peptides, sampled after COVID-19 vaccination. The TCR sequence derives from a human donor who received a COVID-19 vaccine.

CDR3 DNA sequence: TGTGCCAGCAGAGGCACCATCACGCAGTATTTT. Translation: CASRGTITQYF. V gene TRBV2 combines with J gene TRBJ2-3; D is undetermined. CDR1 is SNHLY, CDR2 FYNNEI, per germline. This CDR3 region has 11 residues. Trimming removed 6 bases at V and 9 bases at J, with 10 bases between.